This T cell receptor (beta chain) was captured by sequencing in a study of CD8 T cells in Susac syndrome. Study conclusions and caveats: The study recognized that its TCR sequencing and HLA analysis covered a relatively small number of individuals.

Regarding this clonotype: Its specificity is not known.

Reverse transcription of roughly 0.5 to 1 ug RNA was carried out with random hexamers. A single record per CDR3 protein comes from TCRdb applying MiXCR to the immunoSEQ multiplex PCR reads. The table lists over 120,000 distinct CDR3 sequences, around 94% of them singletons. Sequenced sample: CD4+ T cells from PBMCs. This clonotype was sampled from a human donor in good health.

The CDR3: CASSEIGQGGTQYF. The DNA for the CDR3 is TGTGCCAGCAGTGAAATTGGACAGGGAGGTACGCAGTATTTT. V gene TRBV6-1 combines with J gene TRBJ2-3; 8 nucleotides line up with TRBD1. The CDR3 runs 14 residues. The J segment lost 8 bases and the V segment lost 2 bases, leaving 6 bases of the junction unmatched. Per the germline V gene, CDR1 is MNHNS and CDR2 is SASEGT.